The 13 T cell receptor beta chains reported below all come from one sample, sequenced in a study of identifying expanded T cells in peripheral blood. TCRdb's copy holds only in-frame clones and misses some; the assay was immunoSEQ multiplex PCR. The table includes just over 90,000 clones, more than 70% detected once. The sequenced material came from blood. Receptor source: a person aged 18 to 70 in good health.

V usage is TRBV6-5 and J usage is TRBJ2-3; 10 bases are a match to TRBD2. Germline CDR1 is MNHEY and CDR2 is SVGAGI. This CDR3 has 15 residues. J was trimmed by 0 bases and V by 5 bases; bases with no gene match: 2. CDR3 in amino acids: CASSTSGTSTDTQYF. The DNA for the CDR3 is TGTGCCAGCAGTACTAGCGGGACTAGCACAGATACGCAGTATTTT.

The rearrangement joins TRBV27 to TRBJ2-5; D is possibly TRBD1 or TRBD2 (5 bases each). V lost 7 bases and J lost 0, with 15 bases in between. The V gene's germline CDR1 is MNHEY and CDR2 SMNVEV (reference sequence). The CDR3 extends over 15 amino acids. As DNA, the CDR3 is TGTGCCAGCATTTCCAATTGGGGGAACCAAGAGACCCAGTACTTC. This encodes CASISNWGNQETQYF.

The chain couples TRBV19 to TRBJ1-1; the D gene is possibly TRBD1 (6 bases). The CDR3 totals 13 residues. Germline V gene data show CDR1 as LNHDA and CDR2 as SQIVND (reference sequence). V was trimmed by 6 bases and J by 4 bases, leaving 12 bases between them. The CDR3, as DNA: TGTGCCAGTAGAGGACAGCTGGGCACTGAAGCTTTCTTT. Translation gives CASRGQLGTEAFF.

This chain uses TRBV29-1 with TRBJ1-2; D is undetermined. V was shortened by 6 bases and J by 3 bases, with 14 bases between the two germline ends. Germline loops: CDR1 SQVTM, CDR2 ANQGSEA. This CDR3 region has 13 residues. CDR3 residues: CSVTAGRDYGYTF. CDR3 DNA: TGCAGCGTAACAGCCGGGCGGGACTATGGCTACACCTTC.

The chain uses TRBV9 and TRBJ1-2; D gene ambiguous. V dropped 0 bases and J dropped 4 bases, with 4 bases sitting between them. Germline V CDR1 and CDR2: SGDLS, YYNGEE. The CDR3 covers 12 residues. CDR3 region: CASSVGFYGYTF. As DNA, the CDR3 is TGTGCCAGCAGCGTAGGCTTCTATGGCTACACCTTC.

V gene TRBV5-1 combines with J gene TRBJ1-6, with 7 positions matching TRBD1. CDR3 size: 15 residues. V was pared by 1 base and J by 9 bases, with 7 bases of the junction left unmatched. Germline values: CDR1 SGHRS, CDR2 YFSETQ. CDR3 sequence (DNA): TGCGCCAGCAGCTTGCTTATCACAGGGGCTTCACCCCTCCACTTT. Protein product: CASSLLITGASPLHF.

This chain links TRBV18 with TRBJ1-3; TRBD1 matches at 9 bases. Germline V gene sequence: CDR1 KGHSH, CDR2 LQKENI. Trimming took 6 bases from V and 0 from J; bases not matched to a gene: 6. This CDR3 contains 16 residues. DNA of the CDR3: TGTGCCAGCTCCAAAGCGGACAGGGGCTCTGGAAACACCATATATTTT. Translating gives CASSKADRGSGNTIYF.

This clone was detected once. The chain employs TRBV29-1 and TRBJ2-7; 11 nucleotides line up with TRBD2. CDR3 length: 15 amino acids. Germline V gene sequence: CDR1 SQVTM, CDR2 ANQGSEA. V shed 3 bases and J 1 base; nucleotides not matched to a gene: 5. CDR3: CSVDSGTSGSYEQYF. CDR3 DNA sequence: TGCAGCGTTGATTCCGGGACTAGCGGATCCTACGAGCAGTACTTC.

V and J are TRBV27 and TRBJ2-1, with 8 bases aligning to TRBD2. This CDR3 region has 18 residues. Germline CDR1 MNHEY, CDR2 SMNVEV (reference sequence). J lost 4 bases, V lost 4 bases, and 15 bases had no gene match. DNA of the CDR3: TGTGCCAGCAGTTCCCGACTAGCGTGGAATGTACTGTACAATGAGCAGTTCTTC. Translated: CASSSRLAWNVLYNEQFF.

This sequence joins TRBV28 and TRBJ2-2; the match to TRBD1 covers 7 bases. J gave up 7 bases and V 6 bases, and 11 bases lay outside the gene matches. Germline CDR1 is MDHEN and CDR2 is SYDVKM. This CDR3 spans 15 amino acids. The chain's CDR3 is CASSPDRARNGELFF. The CDR3, as DNA: TGTGCCAGCAGCCCCGACAGGGCCCGGAACGGGGAGCTGTTTTTT.

A word on this clone: The sample has other DNA sequences that encode this CDR3 too. The chain carries TRBV10-1 and TRBJ2-5, with D maybe TRBD2 (6 bases). V gave up 3 bases and J gave up 5 bases, with 13 bases separating them. The CDR3 is 14 amino acids. In germline, CDR1 is WNHNN, CDR2 SYGVQD (reference sequence). Here the CDR3 reads CASSESGREETQYF. As DNA, the CDR3 is TGCGCCAGCAGTGAAAGCGGCCGGGAGGAGACCCAGTACTTC.

The rearrangement links TRBV27 to TRBJ2-7; D remains ambiguous. CDR1 and CDR2 from the germline V gene are MNHEY and SMNVEV (reference sequence). This CDR3 contains 13 residues. V dropped 3 bases and J dropped 6 bases, with 12 bases sitting between them. The CDR3 loop is CASSLSLGPEQYF. The CDR3 bases are TGTGCCAGCAGTTTGTCTTTGGGTCCCGAGCAGTACTTC.

The CDR3 here is CASSLNSGAGSGETQYF. In DNA, the CDR3 is TGTGCCAGCAGCTTGAATAGTGGGGCAGGTTCAGGGGAGACCCAGTACTTC. This sequence joins TRBV5-4 and TRBJ2-5; D may be TRBD1 (5 bases). Germline CDR1 reads SGHNT; CDR2 reads YYREEE (reference sequence). This CDR3 has 17 residues. Between the trimmed V and J ends, which lost 1 base and 5 bases, there was a span of 21 bases.